The entry that follows covers one T cell receptor beta chain sequence. V was pared by 0 bases and J by 4 bases, with 10 bases of the junction left unmatched. The CDR3 is 17 amino acids. From germline, CDR1 is LGHNA and CDR2 YNFKEQ. TCRdb called the RT-PCR reads again in MiXCR, with one record for every CDR3 protein. The table has about 680,000 distinct CDR3 sequences, 11% to 15% seen once. Sequencing was carried out using memory CD4+ T cells from blood. V and J are TRBV4-2 and TRBJ2-7, with TRBD2 matching 9 bases. This TCR was sampled from a female donor in good health, serving as a healthy control. The CDR3 spells CASSQDLGASGKYEQYF. The CDR3 DNA follows: TGTGCCAGCAGCCAAGATTTAGGCGCTAGCGGGAAGTACGAGCAGTACTTC.